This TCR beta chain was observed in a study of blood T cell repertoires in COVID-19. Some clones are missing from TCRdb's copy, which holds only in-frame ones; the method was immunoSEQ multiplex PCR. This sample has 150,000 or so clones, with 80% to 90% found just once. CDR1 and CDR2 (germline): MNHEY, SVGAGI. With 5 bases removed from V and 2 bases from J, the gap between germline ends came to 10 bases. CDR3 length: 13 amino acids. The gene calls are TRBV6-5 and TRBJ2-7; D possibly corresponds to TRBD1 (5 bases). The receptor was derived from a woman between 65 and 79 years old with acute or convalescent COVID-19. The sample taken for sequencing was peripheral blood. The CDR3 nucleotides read TGTGCCAGCAGTACAGGTTCTCCCTACGAGCAGTACTTC. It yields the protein CASSTGSPYEQYF.